This T cell receptor (beta chain) emerged from a study of regulatory T cells in long-lasting Graves disease. Study summary: For under 3 months, newly diagnosed Graves' patients had been taking antithyroid drugs. Whole-study findings and limits: Favored usage of TRBV28, TRBJ1-2 and TRBJ2-5 was recorded in persistent disease.

Specified time point: newly diagnosed GD, antithyroid drugs for less than 3 months. PBMC-derived RNA was used for the TCR library. For this clonotype: Its antigen is not known.

HTBI primers from iRepertoire and Arm-PCR of CDR3 regions yielded the TCR beta libraries. From the multiplex PCR reads, TCRdb called clonotypes with MiXCR, one entry per CDR3 protein. The data show roughly 530,000 distinct CDR3 sequences, 16% seen once. V lost 0 bases and J lost 0, with 17 bases in between. CDR3 length equals 18 residues. In germline, CDR1 is ENHRY, CDR2 SYGVKD. A further study also used this sample, focusing on T cells in Graves' hyperthyroidism and ophthalmopathy. That source reports: Patients counted as stable if ophthalmopathy did not develop within 18 months. The hyperthyroidism was newly diagnosed and had lasted under 2 months; the patients were aged 18 to 65.

The chain carries TRBV10-3 and TRBJ2-5; either TRBD1 or TRBD2 may supply D (5 bases each). This TCR came from a woman aged 35-65 years with Graves disease. The specimen was peripheral blood mononuclear cells (PBMCs), collected at new diagnosis, from a patient treated with antithyroid drugs. The CDR3 DNA reads TGTGCCATCAGTGAGTCGGGGCTTTGGGGAGCGTACCAAGAGACCCAGTACTTC. This sequence encodes CAISESGLWGAYQETQYF.